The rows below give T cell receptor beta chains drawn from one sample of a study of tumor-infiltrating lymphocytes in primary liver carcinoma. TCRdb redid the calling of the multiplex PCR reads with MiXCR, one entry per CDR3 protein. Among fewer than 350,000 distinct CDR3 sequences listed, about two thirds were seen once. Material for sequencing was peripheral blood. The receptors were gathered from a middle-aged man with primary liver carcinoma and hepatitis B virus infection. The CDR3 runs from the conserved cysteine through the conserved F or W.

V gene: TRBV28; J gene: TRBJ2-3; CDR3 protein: CASSFGRAGDTQYF
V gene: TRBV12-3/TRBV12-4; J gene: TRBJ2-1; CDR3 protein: CVSSPGTSGRDEQFF
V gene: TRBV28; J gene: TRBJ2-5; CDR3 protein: CASRVKYQETQYF
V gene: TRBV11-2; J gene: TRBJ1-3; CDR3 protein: CASSFCGTEGNTIYF
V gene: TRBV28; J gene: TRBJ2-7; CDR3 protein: CASNISGGEQYF
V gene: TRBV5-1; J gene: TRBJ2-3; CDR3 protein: CASRPDRGNPRSTDTQYF
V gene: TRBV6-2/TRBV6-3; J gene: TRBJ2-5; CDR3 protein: CASSYSGRIETWYF
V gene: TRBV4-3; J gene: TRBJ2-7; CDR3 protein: CASNQEWGYSSSYERYF
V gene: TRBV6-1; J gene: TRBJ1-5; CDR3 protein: CASTSHPWGNNQPQHF
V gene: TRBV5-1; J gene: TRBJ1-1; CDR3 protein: CASSLGGILAFF
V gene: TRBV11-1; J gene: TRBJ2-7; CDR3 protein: CASSFNGRHEQYF
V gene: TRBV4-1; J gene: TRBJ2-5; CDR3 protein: CTSSQDHGGETQYF
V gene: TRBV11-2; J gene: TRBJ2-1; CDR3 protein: CANSFRRLADYNEQFF
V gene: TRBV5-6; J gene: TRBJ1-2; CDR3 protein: CASSPGQGLSNGYTF
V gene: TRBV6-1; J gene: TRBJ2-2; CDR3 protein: CASAHREPPTAGELSF
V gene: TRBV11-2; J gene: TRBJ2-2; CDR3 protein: CASNSFVRYSGELFF